A single sample is the source of the 15 T cell receptor beta chains below, sequenced in a study of shared clonotypes between healthy human individuals. Clones were read by immunoSEQ multiplex PCR, and TCRdb kept only the in-frame ones, dropping some. Of some 690,000 clones listed, around 91% are singletons. Sequencing used memory CD8+ T cells from PBMCs. The subset: CD45RO+ cells pooled with CCR7-negative TemRA cells. These receptors were collected from a young man in good health. Some clones in this sample may be carry-over from other donors' samples.

The chain combines TRBV2 with TRBJ1-2; no reliable D call. The CDR3 spans 15 residues. In germline, CDR1 is SNHLY, CDR2 FYNNEI. The ends were cut back, 5 bases at V and 4 bases at J, with 17 bases in the middle. The CDR3 region is CASSQSEITGYGYTF. The CDR3 nucleotides read TGTGCCAGCAGTCAAAGCGAAATAACGGGCTATGGCTACACCTTC.

The chain carries TRBV27 and TRBJ1-4; tentative D call: TRBD1 (6 bases). The V gene lost 5 bases and the J gene lost 3 bases, with 19 bases spanning the gap. This CDR3 is 17 amino acids long. From germline, CDR1 is MNHEY and CDR2 SMNVEV (reference sequence). Written as DNA, the CDR3 is TGTGCCAGCAGTCCCTCGGGGGGGGCGATAGCTAATGAAAAACTGTTTTTT. Its protein product is CASSPSGGAIANEKLFF.

The genes are TRBV28 and TRBJ1-6; D is unresolved. Trimming shortened V by 5 bases and J by 0 bases, and 11 bases separated the two germline ends. CDR1 is MDHEN, CDR2 SYDVKM, per germline. CDR3 size: 16 residues. CDR3: CASSPFHRSYNSPLHF. The CDR3 coding sequence is TGTGCCAGCAGTCCTTTTCATCGCTCCTATAATTCACCCCTCCACTTT.

This rearrangement joins TRBV7-8 to TRBJ2-7; 13 bases fit TRBD2. This CDR3 contains 15 residues. V was clipped by 5 bases and J by 6 bases; unmatched bases: 7. Germline V gene lookup returns CDR1 SGHVS and CDR2 FQNEAQ. CDR3 amino acids: CASSPLLAGGGEQYF. The CDR3 coding sequence is TGTGCCAGCAGCCCGTTACTAGCGGGAGGGGGCGAGCAGTACTTC.

The chain carries TRBV6-1 and TRBJ2-1; D remains unclear. The CDR3 sequence is 12 residues long. CDR1 is MNHNS, CDR2 SASEGT, per germline. V was cut by 5 bases and J by 8 bases, with 10 bases left in between. CDR3 DNA sequence: TGTGCCAGCAGTACAAGCGTCTATGAGCAGTTCTTC. The encoded protein is CASSTSVYEQFF.

This chain links TRBV27 with TRBJ2-1; tentative D call: TRBD2 (6 bases). CDR1 MNHEY and CDR2 SMNVEV come from the germline V gene (reference sequence). The ends were cut back, 6 bases at V and 2 bases at J, with 14 bases in the middle. The CDR3 contains 15 residues. The chain's CDR3 is CASSWGGGAYNEQFF. The DNA of the CDR3 is TGTGCCAGCAGCTGGGGCGGAGGGGCCTACAATGAGCAGTTCTTC.

The sample holds a few counts of this clone. V and J are TRBV7-3 and TRBJ2-3; D remains unclear. Trimming shortened V by 4 bases and J by 3 bases, and 8 bases separated the two germline ends. This CDR3 is built from 13 residues. Germline CDR1 is SGHTA and CDR2 is FQGTGA. The CDR3 nucleotides read TGTGCCAGCAGCTGGACGGAGACAGATACGCAGTATTTT. This gives the protein CASSWTETDTQYF.

This clone was counted at least ten times. The sample has other DNA sequences that encode this CDR3 too. V is TRBV9 and J is TRBJ2-1; D unresolved. Trimming left V 2 bases short and J 0 bases short, with 6 bases between. Germline lookup yields CDR1 SGDLS and CDR2 YYNGEE. The length of the CDR3 is 14 residues. The CDR3 DNA reads TGTGCCAGCAGCGTGAGCTCCTCCTACAATGAGCAGTTCTTC. Its translation is CASSVSSSYNEQFF.

This chain connects TRBV11-1 to TRBJ2-7; 8 bases are shared with TRBD1. CDR3 length: 12 residues. Germline V CDR1 and CDR2: SGHAT, FQDESV (reference sequence). After removal of 3 bases from V and 6 bases from J, the junction contained 1 base not matched to a gene. The DNA of the CDR3 is TGTGCCAGCAGCTTCGACAGGGGCGAGCAGTACTTC. Translating it yields CASSFDRGEQYF.

This clone was seen just once. The V gene is TRBV7-9, the J gene TRBJ2-7, with TRBD1 matching 8 bases. J lost 4 bases, V lost 2 bases, and 7 bases had no gene match. Per the germline V gene, CDR1 is SEHNR and CDR2 is FQNEAQ (reference sequence). This CDR3 has 15 residues. The CDR3 nucleotides read TGTGCCAGCAGCTTAACAGGGGGAGAAGATTACGAGCAGTACTTC. This codes for CASSLTGGEDYEQYF.

The chain recombines TRBV2 with TRBJ2-7; the match to TRBD1 covers 12 bases. CDR3 length: 14 residues. Germline trimming cut 4 bases from V and 7 bases from J; bases unmatched to any gene: 5. The germline V gene has CDR1 SNHLY and CDR2 FYNNEI. Written as DNA, the CDR3 is TGTGCCAGCAGTGGCCGGGACAGGGGGCCTGAGCAGTACTTC. Amino acids: CASSGRDRGPEQYF.

The V gene is TRBV4-2, the J gene TRBJ2-2, with D perhaps matching TRBD1 (5 bases). The germline CDR1 and CDR2 sequences are LGHNA and YNFKEQ. The CDR3 covers 16 residues. Trimming cost V 0 bases and J 5 bases, with 13 bases left between them. CDR3 in DNA: TGTGCCAGCAGCCAAGACCCGGGCAGGGCGACCGGGGAGCTGTTTTTT. Its translation: CASSQDPGRATGELFF.

This chain connects TRBV28 to TRBJ1-4; D gene ambiguous. The CDR3 totals 15 residues. Trimming removed 5 bases at V and 6 bases at J, with 16 bases between. Per the germline V gene, CDR1 is MDHEN and CDR2 is SYDVKM. CDR3 protein: CASSPQKNRDEKLFF. The CDR3 DNA reads TGTGCCAGCAGTCCCCAAAAAAACCGGGATGAAAAACTGTTTTTT.

V usage is TRBV29-1 and J usage is TRBJ2-7; tentatively, D is TRBD1 (7 bases). With 6 bases removed from V and 4 bases from J, the gap between germline ends came to 16 bases. The CDR3 runs to 13 residues. CDR1 and CDR2 (germline): SQVTM, ANQGSEA. CDR3 nucleotide sequence: TGCAGCGTGAGCAGGGGGGCGCAATACGAGCAGTACTTC. It codes for CSVSRGAQYEQYF.

The chain employs TRBV27 and TRBJ2-5, with D possibly TRBD2 on 6 matching bases. The DNA end is more similar to TRBJ2-7, so the J call may be wrong. CDR3 length equals 13 residues. CDR1 MNHEY and CDR2 SMNVEV come from the germline V gene (reference sequence). The CDR3 here is CASMPGSTHEQYF. The CDR3 nucleotides are TGTGCCAGCATGCCCGGGAGCACCCACGAGCAGTACTTC.